These 30 T cell receptor beta chains were sequenced from one sample in a study of prognosis after radiotherapy for stage I lung cancer (dated by TCRdb to 2020 to 2023). The data were produced on an Illumina HiSeq 3000. Two rounds of multiplex PCR were used to amplify the TCR beta CDR3 region from genomic DNA. In the first round of PCR, primers specific to each TRBV and TRBJ gene were used, and the primer sequences are filed in Chinese patent CN105087789A. Through fastp at Q25 and MiXCR, TCRdb rebuilt clones from the public reads, retaining in-frame beta chains. Identical CDR3 protein sequences are pooled into one entry, listed with their most common genes and DNA. The sample contains under 75,000 distinct CDR3 sequences, more than 25% of them found a single time. The ten largest make up 6.5% to 8.5% of the sample. The sample in question was PBMCs, obtained before or after stereotactic body radiation therapy (not recorded which). The receptors here all came from a donor of 50 years or more with non-small cell lung cancer.

In the case of this clonotype: One end of the junction varies from germline; a read error may be responsible. The chain couples TRBV20-1 to TRBJ1-2; D is uncertain. This CDR3 contains 12 residues. CDR1 is DFQATT, CDR2 SNEGSKA, per germline (reference sequence). The CDR3 nucleotides read TGCAGTGTCATCAACAGTCCTTATGTCTACACCTTC. The encoded protein is CSVINSPYVYTF.

This clonotype was counted many times. This chain links TRBV15 with TRBJ1-4, with D hard to call. This CDR3 contains 15 residues. Germline-derived CDR1 and CDR2 are LNHNV and YYDKDF (reference sequence). The V end was cut by 3 bases, the J end by 0 bases, with 8 bases between. CDR3 DNA: TGTGCCACCAGCAGGGGAGCAGCAACTAATGAAAAACTGTTTTTT. It is translated as CATSRGAATNEKLFF. Using reference TRBV15 and TRBJ1-4 for the parts outside the CDR3, the full variable domain is DAMVIQNPRYQVTQFGKPVTLSCSQTLNHNVMYWYQQKSSQAPKLLFHYYDKDFNNEADTPDNFQSRRPNTSFCFLDIRSPGLGDTAMYLCATSRGAATNEKLFFGSGTQLSVL.

This clonotype was recorded at least ten times. The CDR3 sequence: CASSPTGVPETQYF. The CDR3 bases are TGTGCCAGCAGCCCGACAGGGGTTCCGGAGACCCAGTACTTC. The rearrangement joins TRBV6-2 or TRBV6-3 to TRBJ2-5, with 8 bases that match TRBD1. Germline loops: CDR1 MNHEY, CDR2 SVGEGT. V gave up 6 bases and J gave up 5 bases; unmatched junction bases: 8. This CDR3 has 14 amino acids.

As to this clonotype: This could be a read error, since a much larger clone is one nucleotide away. The CDR3 DNA follows: TGTGCCAGCAGACCCCGGGGGGGCGGGGAGACCCAGTACTTC. Amino acids: CASRPRGGGETQYF. The V and J genes are TRBV7-9 and TRBJ2-5; TRBD2 matches 8 bases. Germline lookup yields CDR1 SEHNR and CDR2 FQNEAQ (reference sequence). The CDR3 spans 14 residues. With V trimmed by 6 bases and J by 5 bases, 8 bases remained unmatched. The full variable domain, rest sourced from reference TRBV7-9 and TRBJ2-5, is DTGVSQNPRHKITKRGQNVTFRCDPISEHNRLYWYRQTLGQGPEFLTYFQNEAQLEKSRLLSDRFSAERPKGSFSTLEIQRTEQGDSAMYLCASRPRGGGETQYFGPGTRLLVL.

In its sample, this clonotype was seen many times. The rearrangement links TRBV19 to TRBJ1-1; no clear D. Germline V lookup: CDR1 LNHDA, CDR2 SQIVND (reference sequence). Between the trimmed V and J ends, which lost 2 bases and 0 bases, there was a span of 10 bases. The CDR3 spans 15 residues. CDR3 protein: CASSIKEQLNTEAFF. The CDR3 coding sequence is TGTGCCAGTAGTATAAAGGAACAGTTGAACACTGAAGCTTTCTTT.

This clonotype was seen repeatedly, ten times or more. This rearrangement joins TRBV30 to TRBJ1-2, with 7 bases lining up with TRBD1. The germline V gene has CDR1 GTSNPN and CDR2 SVGIG (reference sequence). This CDR3 comprises 12 residues. The junction had 1 base not matched to a gene; V was cut back by 2 bases and J by 4 bases. CDR3 sequence reads: CAWSRTGYGYTF. CDR3 sequence (DNA): TGTGCCTGGAGTAGGACAGGCTATGGCTACACCTTC. Variable domain in full (rest from reference TRBV30 and TRBJ1-2): SQTIHQWPATLVQPVGSPLSLECTVEGTSNPNLYWYRQAAGRGLQLLFYSVGIGQISSEVPQNLSASRPQDRQFILSSKKLLLSDSGFYLCAWSRTGYGYTFGSGTRLTVV.

This clonotype was counted at least ten times. DNA of the CDR3: TGTGCCAGCAGCTTAACGCCCAGACAGGGTTCCGGGGAGCTGTTTTTT. Amino acid sequence: CASSLTPRQGSGELFF. The V call is TRBV7-3, the J call TRBJ2-2, with 7 positions matching TRBD1. Germline CDR1 SGHTA, CDR2 FQGTGA. CDR3 size: 16 residues. Germline trimming cut 0 bases from V and 6 bases from J; bases unmatched to any gene: 7.

This clonotype was detected many times. The chain uses TRBV30 and TRBJ1-6; D uncertain. CDR3 size: 15 residues. Germline CDR1 reads GTSNPN; CDR2 reads SVGIG (reference sequence). V was clipped by 3 bases and J by 4 bases, with 13 bases between them. The chain's CDR3 is CAWRSLNPYNSPLHF. The CDR3 coding sequence is TGTGCCTGGAGAAGCCTCAACCCTTATAATTCACCCCTCCACTTT.

This clonotype appeared many times. The chain combines TRBV5-1 with TRBJ1-5; D not certain. V shed 0 bases and J shed 3 bases, with 13 bases lying between them. The length of the CDR3 is 16 residues. From germline, CDR1 is SGHRS and CDR2 YFSETQ. Here the CDR3 reads CASSLDPWAPNQPQHF. As DNA, the CDR3 is TGCGCCAGCAGCTTGGATCCGTGGGCGCCCAATCAGCCCCAGCATTTT.

This clonotype qualifies as medium-sized. The V and J genes are TRBV6-5 and TRBJ2-2; perhaps TRBD1 as D (6 bases). The CDR3 extends over 15 amino acids. V lost 6 bases to trimming and J lost 6 bases, with 17 bases between them. Looked up from germline, CDR1 is MNHEY and CDR2 is SVGAGI. The CDR3 protein is CASSYESEGAGELFF. In DNA form, the CDR3 reads TGTGCCAGCAGCTACGAGAGTGAGGGGGCCGGGGAGCTGTTTTTT.

Remarks on this clonotype: One junction end disagrees with the germline gene, perhaps due to a read error. The chain employs TRBV6-1 and TRBJ2-6, with 8 bases matching TRBD1. The V gene's germline CDR1 is MNHNS and CDR2 SASEGT. This CDR3 has 16 amino acids. The CDR3 protein is CASSVGQGSGTNVLTF. The CDR3 DNA sequence: TGTGCCAGCAGTGTTGGACAGGGCTCTGGGACCAACGTCCTGACTTTC.

This clonotype was counted at least ten times. The chain carries TRBV19 and TRBJ1-2; a weak D match, TRBD1 (6 bases). Between the trimmed V and J ends, which lost 3 bases and 3 bases, there was a span of 11 bases. Germline CDR1 reads LNHDA; CDR2 reads SQIVND (reference sequence). The CDR3 length is 14 residues. The CDR3 DNA reads as TGTGCCAGTAGTATGGGGGGCGGCTACTATGGCTACACCTTC. Translation gives CASSMGGGYYGYTF.

This clonotype was seen repeatedly, ten times or more. V and J are TRBV29-1 and TRBJ2-7, with TRBD1 matching over 7 bases. The CDR3 totals 13 residues. Trimming removed 6 bases from V and 3 bases from J; junction bases left unmatched: 8. The germline V gene encodes CDR1 SQVTM and CDR2 ANQGSEA. The CDR3 DNA reads TGCAGCGTCGGAGGACAGGATTACTACGAGCAGTACTTC. Protein: CSVGGQDYYEQYF.

This clonotype was recorded many times. The genes are TRBV5-1 and TRBJ2-5, with 10 bases matching TRBD1. This CDR3 region has 17 residues. Trimming removed 1 base from V and 1 base from J; junction bases left unmatched: 7. Germline V gene sequence: CDR1 SGHRS, CDR2 YFSETQ. The CDR3 region is CASSLRAGQGLQETQYF. In nucleotides, the CDR3 is TGCGCCAGCAGCTTGAGGGCGGGACAGGGGCTCCAAGAGACCCAGTACTTC. Complete variable domain (other parts from reference TRBV5-1 and TRBJ2-5): KAGVTQTPRYLIKTRGQQVTLSCSPISGHRSVSWYQQTPGQGLQFLFEYFSETQRNKGNFPGRFSGRQFSNSRSEMNVSTLELGDSALYLCASSLRAGQGLQETQYFGPGTRLLVL.

This clonotype was detected ten times or more. The chain joins TRBV5-1 to TRBJ2-1; the D gene is possibly TRBD2 (6 bases). The ends were cut back, 0 bases at V and 4 bases at J, with 14 bases in the middle. Per the germline V gene, CDR1 is SGHRS and CDR2 is YFSETQ. CDR3 length: 16 residues. The CDR3 loop reads CASSLVRGRAYNEQFF. Here the CDR3 DNA reads TGCGCCAGCAGCTTGGTGCGGGGCAGGGCTTACAATGAGCAGTTCTTC. The variable domain in full, completed from reference TRBV5-1 and TRBJ2-1, reads KAGVTQTPRYLIKTRGQQVTLSCSPISGHRSVSWYQQTPGQGLQFLFEYFSETQRNKGNFPGRFSGRQFSNSRSEMNVSTLELGDSALYLCASSLVRGRAYNEQFFGPGTRLTVL.

On this clonotype itself: A much larger clone lies one base from this, so it may be a read error. The CDR3 coding sequence is TGTGCCAGCAGCCAAGATCGGAACAATGAGAAGTTCTTC. Encoded protein: CASSQDRNNEKFF. This sequence joins TRBV3-1 and TRBJ2-1; D is unclear. This CDR3 has 13 residues. The V gene's germline CDR1 is LGHDT and CDR2 YNNKEL (reference sequence).

This sequence joins TRBV5-1 and TRBJ2-1; maybe TRBD1 (5 bases). The length of the CDR3 is 14 residues. CDR1 and CDR2 (germline): SGHRS, YFSETQ. The V and J ends lost 4 bases and 6 bases respectively, with 14 bases between them. CDR3 sequence: CASSHGHLFNEQFF. The CDR3 DNA reads TGCGCCAGCAGCCACGGACACCTTTTCAATGAGCAGTTCTTC.

There are many counts of this clonotype. The CDR3 nucleotides read TGTGCCAGCAGTTTGTCAGGACAGGGAAAAGAGACCCAGTACTTC. It encodes CASSLSGQGKETQYF. V usage is TRBV12-3 or TRBV12-4 and J usage is TRBJ2-5; 8 nucleotides match TRBD1. Unmatched junction bases numbered 6, after V lost 3 bases and J lost 3 bases. This CDR3 has 15 residues.

Points on this clonotype: This clone may be a read error of a much larger clone one base away. V gene TRBV5-6 combines with J gene TRBJ2-2; no reliable D call. This CDR3 spans 13 amino acids. Germline CDR1 and CDR2: SGHDT and YYEEEE. V lost 2 bases, J lost 5 bases, and 7 bases lay in between. The CDR3 reads CASSFPTTGELFF. CDR3 sequence (DNA): TGTGCCAGCAGCTTCCCGACGACCGGGGAGCTGTTTTTT.

The chain has TRBV6-9 and TRBJ1-1; D not certain. V lost 3 bases and J 5 bases, leaving 16 bases between the germline ends. CDR1 is MNHGY and CDR2 is SVAAGI in the germline V gene. This CDR3 comprises 15 residues. In nucleotides, the CDR3 is TGTGCCAGCAGTTACACCTGTTCCGGAAGGACTGAAGCTTTCTTT. Protein sequence: CASSYTCSGRTEAFF.

There are many counts of this clonotype. The gene calls are TRBV30 and TRBJ1-4, with 7 bases lining up with TRBD1. The CDR3 runs to 12 residues. CDR1 GTSNPN and CDR2 SVGIG come from the germline V gene (reference sequence). The J segment lost 8 bases and the V segment lost 0 bases, leaving 0 bases of the junction unmatched. CDR3 sequence: CAWSVQGEKLFF. The CDR3 region has the DNA TGTGCCTGGAGTGTACAGGGGGAAAAACTGTTTTTT. Drawing the rest from reference TRBV30 and TRBJ1-4, the complete variable domain is SQTIHQWPATLVQPVGSPLSLECTVEGTSNPNLYWYRQAAGRGLQLLFYSVGIGQISSEVPQNLSASRPQDRQFILSSKKLLLSDSGFYLCAWSVQGEKLFFGSGTQLSVL.

Ten or more counts support this clonotype. V and J are TRBV20-1 and TRBJ2-3; 9 bases agree with TRBD2. This CDR3 contains 14 residues. Germline assignment: CDR1 DFQATT and CDR2 SNEGSKA (reference sequence). The CDR3 bases are TGCAAACTAGCTAGCGGGGACTCCACAGATACGCAGTATTTT. Protein: CKLASGDSTDTQYF.

This clonotype was seen many times. The V call is TRBV20-1, the J call TRBJ2-1; D ambiguous. With 0 bases removed from V and 2 bases from J, the gap between germline ends came to 8 bases. The CDR3 is made up of 14 amino acids. CDR1 and CDR2 (germline): DFQATT, SNEGSKA (reference sequence). The CDR3 DNA reads as TGCAGTGCTAGAGATTACACCACCTACAATGAGCAGTTCTTC. It codes for CSARDYTTYNEQFF.

This clonotype was counted a single time. A much bigger clone sits one base away, suggesting this may be a read error. The chain recombines TRBV12-3 or TRBV12-4 with TRBJ1-2; D is ambiguous. This CDR3 comprises 14 residues. CDR3 protein: CVSSLNSEAYGYTF. The CDR3 DNA reads as TGTGTCAGCAGTTTGAACAGCGAAGCCTATGGCTACACCTTC.

This clonotype was counted ten times or more. The gene calls are TRBV20-1 and TRBJ1-5; D is uncertain. CDR3 size: 14 residues. Trimming left V 1 base short and J 3 bases short, with 10 bases between. The germline gives CDR1 DFQATT, CDR2 SNEGSKA (reference sequence). The CDR3, as DNA: TGCAGTGCTAGAGCAGGAACCATCAATCAGCCCCAGCATTTT. Translation: CSARAGTINQPQHF.

For this clonotype: This could be a read error, since a much larger clone is one nucleotide away. V gene TRBV6-5 combines with J gene TRBJ1-1; D is undetermined. The CDR3 runs to 14 residues. CDR1 and CDR2 from the germline V gene are MNHEY and SVGAGI. With 0 bases removed from V and 6 bases from J, the gap between germline ends came to 11 bases. The CDR3 nucleotides read TGTGCCAGCAGTTACTCAGTGGTGAGCGCTGAAGCTTTCTTT. Its translation: CASSYSVVSAEAFF.

On this clonotype itself: A junction boundary mismatches the germline segment, possibly from a read error. The V and J genes are TRBV12-5 and TRBJ2-2; possibly TRBD1 or TRBD2 for D (5 bases each). The length of the CDR3 is 14 residues. Germline CDR1 is LGHNT and CDR2 is FRNRAP. CDR3 region: CASGSGSNTREPFF. The CDR3 DNA follows: TGTGCTAGTGGTTCGGGGTCGAACACCAGGGAGCCGTTTTTT.

This clonotype was counted many times. The rearrangement links TRBV20-1 to TRBJ2-1; TRBD2 aligns across 16 bases. Germline loops: CDR1 DFQATT, CDR2 SNEGSKA (reference sequence). CDR3 length: 24 amino acids. Trimming removed 2 bases from V and 2 bases from J; junction bases left unmatched: 24. The chain's CDR3 is CSARFGDPSGTSGGAPSTYNEQFF. Here the CDR3 DNA reads TGCAGTGCTAGATTTGGGGACCCCTCCGGGACTAGCGGGGGGGCCCCCTCTACCTACAATGAGCAGTTCTTC.

Many counts were recorded for this clonotype. The chain employs TRBV5-1 and TRBJ1-1, with D unresolved. Trimming pared 0 bases from V and 3 bases from J, leaving 15 bases between. From germline, CDR1 is SGHRS and CDR2 YFSETQ. CDR3 length: 16 amino acids. The CDR3 region has the DNA TGCGCCAGCAGCTTGGTCCGGGGTCTCTCGGACACTGAAGCTTTCTTT. Its protein product is CASSLVRGLSDTEAFF.

There are many counts of this clonotype. The V call is TRBV30, the J call TRBJ2-2; D might be TRBD2 (5 bases). With 3 bases removed from V and 6 bases from J, the gap between germline ends came to 8 bases. Germline loops: CDR1 GTSNPN, CDR2 SVGIG (reference sequence). The CDR3 length is 12 residues. The CDR3 loop is CAWRAGSGELFF. The CDR3 region has the DNA TGTGCCTGGAGGGCGGGTTCCGGGGAGCTGTTTTTT.